This T cell receptor beta chain was sequenced in a study of T-cell memory formation after mild COVID-19. Study-level background: TCR clusters were mostly confined to one donor each. Study-level results: A balance of CD4 and CD8 characterized clones contracting day 15 to 85, whereas later expanders leaned CD4+. Of the contracting clones, CD4+ ones lay mainly in CM and EM, and CD8+ ones in EMRA.

A 5'RACE reaction primed in the constant segment made cDNA libraries of TCR alpha and TCR beta, and these carried sample barcodes and UMIs. TCRdb re-analysed the 5' RACE reads in MiXCR, keeping a single row per CDR3 protein. The table records about 410,000 distinct CDR3 sequences, approximately 19% of them present only once. For this clonotype: Its antigen is not known.

Germline CDR1 is LGHDT and CDR2 is YNNKEL (reference sequence). This CDR3 contains 21 residues. V trimming: 1 base; J trimming: 1 base; junction bases outside the gene matches: 15. Source material: PBMCs or a T cell subset sorted from them (not recorded which). The V call is TRBV3-1, the J call TRBJ2-3; TRBD2 agrees at 12 bases. The clonotype originates from a man aged 18 to 35 who had mild COVID-19 (a few samples of this study predate the infection). Cell type and time point are not known. The chain's CDR3 is CASSQGPHDGTSGRGTDTQYF. CDR3 nucleotides: TGTGCCAGCAGCCAAGGCCCCCACGACGGGACTAGCGGGCGAGGCACAGATACGCAGTATTTT.